The 25 T cell receptor beta chains below were found in one sample sequenced in a study of CD8 T cells in Susac syndrome. Random hexamers served to reverse transcribe about 0.5 to 1 ug RNA. TCRdb re-derived calls from the immunoSEQ multiplex PCR reads in MiXCR, one entry per CDR3 protein. The sample yields about 120,000 distinct CDR3 sequences, approximately 94% seen once. Sequencing input: CD4+ T cells from PBMCs. The receptors shown here come from a human donor with multiple sclerosis.

This sequence joins TRBV29-1 and TRBJ2-5; 9 nucleotides line up with TRBD2. CDR1 and CDR2 (germline): SQVTM, ANQGSEA. Losses at the gene ends were 7 bases for V and 4 bases for J; bases not matched to a gene: 16. This CDR3 has 16 residues. The CDR3 loop reads CSAAGLRLAGRETQYF. For the CDR3, the DNA is TGCAGCGCTGCTGGACTAAGGCTAGCGGGAAGAGAGACCCAGTACTTC.

This rearrangement joins TRBV6-5 to TRBJ1-2; D might be TRBD1 (5 bases). Germline V gene sequence: CDR1 MNHEY, CDR2 SVGAGI. The CDR3 runs 14 residues. Trimming removed 5 bases at V and 4 bases at J, with 14 bases between. The CDR3 DNA reads TGTGCCAGCAGTCCTACAGGTCTGGGCTATGGCTACACCTTC. It encodes CASSPTGLGYGYTF.

J is TRBJ1-5 and V is TRBV20-1, with unresolved D. Germline V gene sequence: CDR1 DFQATT, CDR2 SNEGSKA (reference sequence). The ends were cut back, 2 bases at V and 0 bases at J, with 8 bases in the middle. The CDR3 has 14 residues. The CDR3 loop is CSARQPYSNQPQHF. CDR3 in DNA: TGCAGTGCTAGACAACCTTATAGCAATCAGCCCCAGCATTTT.

J is TRBJ2-3 and V is TRBV4-1; TRBD2 matches at 13 bases. V shed 1 base and J 1 base; nucleotides not matched to a gene: 8. The germline CDR1 and CDR2 sequences are MGHRA and YSYEKL. The CDR3 totals 19 residues. DNA for the CDR3: TGCGCCAGCAGCCAAGGGGAACTAGCGGGAGGGATCGGCACAGATACGCAGTATTTT. Translated: CASSQGELAGGIGTDTQYF.

V usage is TRBV7-2 and J usage is TRBJ2-7; 12 nucleotides agree with TRBD2. With 1 base clipped from V and 9 bases from J, the junction kept 7 bases outside the gene matches. Germline V CDR1 and CDR2: SGHTA, FQGNSA. There are 15 residues in the CDR3. In nucleotides, the CDR3 is TGTGCCAGCAGCTTAGAAGCACTAGCGGGGGGCCGGCAGTACTTC. This translates into CASSLEALAGGRQYF.

The chain carries TRBV20-1 and TRBJ1-1; the D gene is possibly TRBD1 (5 bases). CDR1 and CDR2 from the germline V gene are DFQATT and SNEGSKA (reference sequence). The germline V and J ends were trimmed by 6 bases and 1 base, with 12 bases remaining between them. CDR3 size: 13 residues. For the CDR3, the DNA is TGCAGTGCCACCGACAGCCCGAACACTGAAGCTTTCTTT. Its translation: CSATDSPNTEAFF.

The rearrangement uses TRBV7-9 and TRBJ1-3; possible D gene TRBD1, 5 bases. The CDR3 is 14 residues long. V dropped 5 bases and J dropped 5 bases, with 13 bases sitting between them. CDR1 and CDR2 from the germline V gene are SEHNR and FQNEAQ (reference sequence). The CDR3 DNA reads as TGTGCCAGCAGCCAAGTAAGGGGCAGAAACACCATATATTTT. This translates into CASSQVRGRNTIYF.

This clonotype appeared a single time. J is TRBJ2-3 and V is TRBV29-1, with 7 bases lining up with TRBD1. This CDR3 region has 12 residues. Germline lookup yields CDR1 SQVTM and CDR2 ANQGSEA. J lost 6 bases, V lost 7 bases, and 7 bases had no gene match. The CDR3 region has the DNA TGCAGCGCTACGACGGACAGGGATACGCAGTATTTT. Its protein is CSATTDRDTQYF.

V is TRBV25-1 and J is TRBJ2-3; TRBD2 matches 11 bases. The CDR3 spans 13 residues. Germline V gene data show CDR1 as MGHDK and CDR2 as SYGVNS. With 8 bases clipped from V and 7 bases from J, the junction kept 5 bases outside the gene matches. The CDR3 sequence is CASSLAGGNTQYF. The CDR3 DNA reads as TGTGCCAGCTCCCTAGCGGGGGGTAATACGCAGTATTTT.

This clonotype was recorded only once. J is TRBJ2-1 and V is TRBV25-1; no reliable D call. CDR1 is MGHDK and CDR2 is SYGVNS in the germline V gene. The V end lost 2 bases, the J end lost 9 bases, and 14 bases lay between the germline ends. There are 14 residues in the CDR3. This CDR3 reads CASSEPFGLAEQFF. CDR3 DNA: TGTGCCAGCAGTGAACCTTTTGGGTTGGCTGAGCAGTTCTTC.

V and J are TRBV5-1 and TRBJ2-7; TRBD2 agrees at 9 bases. Germline V gene lookup returns CDR1 SGHRS and CDR2 YFSETQ. CDR3 size: 15 residues. With 4 bases clipped from V and 2 bases from J, the junction kept 7 bases outside the gene matches. The CDR3 DNA follows: TGCGCCAGCAGCCCTATCCCTAGCGGGGCCTACGAGCAGTACTTC. Translating it yields CASSPIPSGAYEQYF.

V and J are TRBV20-1 and TRBJ2-7, with D maybe TRBD1 (7 bases). This CDR3 comprises 13 residues. The germline V gene has CDR1 DFQATT and CDR2 SNEGSKA (reference sequence). V dropped 6 bases and J dropped 4 bases, with 16 bases sitting between them. CDR3 DNA sequence: TGCAGTGCGGGAGGACAGGAGATTTACGAGCAGTACTTC. It is translated as CSAGGQEIYEQYF.

This chain joins TRBV20-1 and TRBJ2-3, with 7 bases matching TRBD2. V shed 6 bases and J 2 bases; nucleotides not matched to a gene: 8. The germline CDR1 and CDR2 sequences are DFQATT and SNEGSKA (reference sequence). The CDR3 is 14 residues long. The CDR3 loop is CSALSSGHTDTQYF. In DNA, the CDR3 is TGCAGTGCACTTTCTAGCGGACACACAGATACGCAGTATTTT.

This clonotype was counted once. The V and J genes are TRBV20-1 and TRBJ2-7; 11 bases are shared with TRBD2. The CDR3 loop spans 15 amino acids. Looked up from germline, CDR1 is DFQATT and CDR2 is SNEGSKA (reference sequence). V dropped 6 bases and J dropped 2; count of bases not matched to a gene: 9. For the CDR3, the DNA is TGCAGTGCCACATCCGGGACTAGCGGTACCTACGAGCAGTACTTC. As protein: CSATSGTSGTYEQYF.

The rearrangement links TRBV7-9 to TRBJ2-5, with D perhaps matching TRBD1 or TRBD2 (6 bases each). V was clipped by 4 bases and J by 3 bases, with 9 bases between them. Germline lookup yields CDR1 SEHNR and CDR2 FQNEAQ (reference sequence). The CDR3 is 13 amino acids. CDR3 sequence reads: CASSWGAKETQYF. DNA of the CDR3: TGTGCCAGCAGCTGGGGGGCTAAAGAGACCCAGTACTTC. The variable domain in full, completed from reference TRBV7-9 and TRBJ2-5, reads DTGVSQNPRHKITKRGQNVTFRCDPISEHNRLYWYRQTLGQGPEFLTYFQNEAQLEKSRLLSDRFSAERPKGSFSTLEIQRTEQGDSAMYLCASSWGAKETQYFGPGTRLLVL.

In its sample, this clonotype was seen once. The chain has TRBV30 and TRBJ1-3; D ambiguous. The CDR3 covers 14 residues. Germline V gene lookup returns CDR1 GTSNPN and CDR2 SVGIG (reference sequence). Trimming shortened V by 5 bases and J by 0 bases, and 11 bases separated the two germline ends. The DNA of the CDR3 is TGTGCCTGGGGACGGGTGAGCTCTGGAAACACCATATATTTT. Protein sequence: CAWGRVSSGNTIYF.

The chain couples TRBV25-1 to TRBJ1-4; 7 bases are shared with TRBD1. The CDR3 runs to 15 residues. Germline CDR1 MGHDK, CDR2 SYGVNS. J gave up 7 bases and V 4 bases, and 9 bases lay outside the gene matches. The CDR3 is CASSVRDSYFEKLFF. The DNA of the CDR3 is TGTGCCAGCAGTGTACGGGACAGCTATTTTGAAAAACTGTTTTTT.

This chain uses TRBV29-1 with TRBJ2-7, with 7 nucleotides matching TRBD1. Germline assignment: CDR1 SQVTM and CDR2 ANQGSEA. V lost 1 base, J lost 0 bases, and 18 bases stayed unmatched. The CDR3 is 19 residues long. This CDR3 is CSVEGFSGASGTVSYEQYF. CDR3 DNA: TGCAGCGTTGAAGGGTTTTCAGGGGCATCCGGGACAGTCTCCTACGAGCAGTACTTC.

This chain uses TRBV12-3 or TRBV12-4 with TRBJ2-3; no reliable D call. V was pared by 3 bases and J by 0 bases, with 10 bases between. This CDR3 spans 15 amino acids. CDR3 in amino acids: CASSFQSTSTDTQYF. The CDR3 DNA is TGTGCCAGCAGTTTTCAATCTACTAGCACAGATACGCAGTATTTT.

CDR3 DNA: TGTGCCAGCAGTCCGCCGGGACAGAATGAGCAGTTCTTC. Translation: CASSPPGQNEQFF. The chain carries TRBV7-3 and TRBJ2-1; 7 positions agree with TRBD1. CDR3 length equals 13 residues. Germline loops: CDR1 SGHTA, CDR2 FQGTGA. With V trimmed by 6 bases and J by 7 bases, 6 bases remained unmatched.

The chain employs TRBV29-1 and TRBJ1-1; D uncertain. The CDR3 is made up of 13 amino acids. V lost 4 bases and J lost 1, with 10 bases in between. The germline V gene encodes CDR1 SQVTM and CDR2 ANQGSEA. DNA of the CDR3: TGCAGCGTTGTAGACCCCTGGAACACTGAAGCTTTCTTT. Encoded protein: CSVVDPWNTEAFF.

The gene calls are TRBV6-6 and TRBJ1-2; D perhaps matches TRBD1 (5 bases). The CDR3 has 12 amino acids. Per germline, CDR1 MNHNY and CDR2 SVGAGI (reference sequence). Trimming cost V 2 bases and J 7 bases, with 8 bases left between them. This CDR3 reads CASSYGRAGYTF. The CDR3 nucleotides are TGTGCCAGCAGTTACGGCAGGGCTGGCTACACCTTC.

The chain uses TRBV7-9 and TRBJ2-1, with D maybe TRBD2 (6 bases). Germline CDR1 reads SEHNR; CDR2 reads FQNEAQ (reference sequence). The CDR3 length is 16 residues. Trimming took 7 bases from V and 10 from J, leaving 26 bases between them. CDR3 nucleotides: TGTGCCAGCACCCCCGAGGGGAGGACCCCCTCGGACGAGCAGTTCTTC. This sequence encodes CASTPEGRTPSDEQFF. Full variable domain (outside the CDR3, taken from reference TRBV7-9 and TRBJ2-1): DTGVSQNPRHKITKRGQNVTFRCDPISEHNRLYWYRQTLGQGPEFLTYFQNEAQLEKSRLLSDRFSAERPKGSFSTLEIQRTEQGDSAMYLCASTPEGRTPSDEQFFGPGTRLTVL.

The chain employs TRBV30 and TRBJ1-5; D remains ambiguous. CDR1 and CDR2 from the germline V gene are GTSNPN and SVGIG (reference sequence). The V and J ends lost 0 bases and 5 bases respectively, with 8 bases between them. The CDR3 length is 13 residues. CDR3 nucleotide sequence: TGTGCCTGGAGTGTACTTTCGGATCAGCCCCAGCATTTT. This encodes CAWSVLSDQPQHF.

This chain uses TRBV2 with TRBJ2-7; no clear D. From germline, CDR1 is SNHLY and CDR2 FYNNEI. This CDR3 is 14 amino acids long. V lost 7 bases and J 3 bases, leaving 16 bases between the germline ends. In nucleotides, the CDR3 is TGTGCCAGCAAGTTGACACAAACGAACTACGAGCAGTACTTC. It yields the protein CASKLTQTNYEQYF.